This TCR beta chain appears in the sequencing data of a study of CD8+ T cells in alopecia areata. Notes on the study in general: Resident alphabeta T-cell populations of normal skin are likewise subject to sequencing in scalp samples.

Treatment meaning: oral pan-JAK inhibitor, 5-10 mg twice daily. cDNA reverse transcribed from extracted RNA served as the sequencing template. Using immunoSEQ multiplex PCR, the repertoire was profiled, and TCRdb retains in-frame clones only, with some absent. Of roughly 190,000 clones listed, 50% to 60% are singletons. In its sample, this clone was seen a few times. What it binds is not known. Germline V CDR1 and CDR2: SQVTM, ANQGSEA. The V gene lost 2 bases and the J gene lost 1 base, with 13 bases spanning the gap. The CDR3 runs 15 residues. The clonotype originates from a human donor with alopecia areata. This sample comprised CD4+ T cells sorted from blood, obtained at week 4, from a patient treated with tofacitinib. The chain uses TRBV29-1 and TRBJ2-3; D possibly corresponds to TRBD2 (6 bases). CDR3 residues: CSVETPRGGTDTQYF. The CDR3, as DNA: TGCAGCGTTGAAACCCCGCGGGGAGGCACAGATACGCAGTATTTT.